This T cell receptor (beta chain) stems from a study of OX40 agonist ivuxolimab in advanced cancers. About the study as a whole: Ivuxolimab, which targeted the costimulatory receptor OX40 (CD134), was an agonistic, fully human IgG2 monoclonal antibody. Peripheral TCRbeta sequencing aimed to test whether ivuxolimab altered TCR sequence diversity and caused clonal T-cell expansion. Prior anti-PD-1, anti-PD-L1 or anti-CTLA-4 therapy was permitted, and checkpoint inhibitors had been received by less than 45% of dose-escalation patients. Intravenous ivuxolimab was administered to patients every 2 weeks at six dose levels: 0.01, 0.1, 0.3, 1.5, 3 and 10 mg/kg. Partial responses occurred in three dose-escalation patients: two with cutaneous melanoma and one with hepatocellular carcinoma. The monotherapy dose-escalation portion (N = 52 patients) of the phase I ivuxolimab trial is reported in the paper. Among the approximately 54 dose-escalation patients, some 19 had hepatocellular carcinoma, roughly 15 melanoma, 9 renal cell carcinoma and 9 head and neck cancer. The dose-escalation cohort was around 84% male with a mean age of about 54 years, ranging from roughly 23 to 90. What the authors observed across the whole study: After ivuxolimab, more expanded clones were found on average in CD8+ T cells than in CD4+ T cells. Low levels of normalized T-cell clonal expansion were also seen in some patients who did not respond. In the 0.1-3.0 mg/kg groups, partial responders were among the patients with the lowest normalized peripheral clonal expansion, particularly in CD8+ T cells. At doses from 0.1 to 3.0 mg/kg, clonal expansion was seen in both CD4+ and CD8+ blood T cells between baseline and week 6. The antigen specificity of the clonally expanded peripheral T cells was not determined.

The germline V gene (reference sequence) gives CDR1 as SEHNR and CDR2 as FQNEAQ. Germline trimming amounts to 5 bases on V and 2 bases on J, with 2 as the count of junction bases outside the gene matches. Inclusive of the bounding cysteine and phenylalanine, the CDR3 is 13 residues long. Of all the DNA, just the CDR3 is kept, 39 bases in frame from base 1. Genomic DNA was extracted from sorted cells for sequencing of the TCRbeta CDR3 region. TCRbeta CDR3 regions were sequenced using the immunoSEQ Assay. What TCRdb holds here is the immuneACCESS table cut down to in-frame rearrangements. Part of the clones is not present; checked against another copy, under half of the missing clones reflect an unresolved V gene, and the others are unexplained. Counted in this sample were about 82,000 clones; about 88% of them appeared once. 0.3% to 0.45% of the sample is held by the ten biggest clonotypes. The trial excluded patients who had a history of autoimmune disease or were on systemic immunosuppression. In every dose cohort, peripheral blood was drawn for TCR sequencing at baseline, cycle 4 day 1, and cycle 7 day 1. Samples came from an open-label, multicenter, first-in-human phase I dose-escalation trial of ivuxolimab. Adults with locally advanced or metastatic melanoma, renal cell, hepatocellular, or head and neck squamous cell carcinoma were enrolled in the trial. Before TCR sequencing, CD4+ T cells and CD8+ T cells from peripheral blood were sorted into separate populations.

On this clone: The antigen this receptor binds is unknown. There are no base qualities to consult, and no much larger clone falls within one base.

The rearranged segments are TRBV7-9 and TRBJ2-5; TRBD2 lines up with 7 middle nucleotides. The sequence was obtained from an adult with an advanced solid tumor such as melanoma, head and neck, liver or kidney cancer. The sequenced sample was CD4+ or CD8+ T cells sorted from blood, obtained in a trial of the OX40 agonist ivuxolimab. In nucleotides, the sequence is TGTGCCAGCAGCCGTAGCGGGCAAGAGACCCAGTACTTC. Translated, it gives CASSRSGQETQYF.